The 19 T cell receptor beta chains below were found in one sample sequenced in a study of T cell responses to AZD1222 COVID-19 vaccine. TCRdb keeps only in-frame clones here, not all; method: immunoSEQ multiplex PCR. The repertoire holds roughly 150,000 clones, with 75% to 90% as singletons. Source: peripheral blood, taken on day 0 of AZD1222 vaccination. These receptors were taken from an adult in good health.

This clone was observed a single time. The rearrangement links TRBV19 to TRBJ2-4, with D tentatively TRBD1 (5 bases). From germline, CDR1 is LNHDA and CDR2 SQIVND (reference sequence). CDR3 length equals 16 residues. V lost 4 bases, J lost 0 bases, and 13 bases lay in between. CDR3 coding DNA: TGTGCCAGTAGTACAAGACAGACGATAGCCAAAAACATTCAGTACTTC. It is translated as CASSTRQTIAKNIQYF.

This sequence joins TRBV3-1 (or the pseudogene TRBV3-2) and TRBJ2-3; D may be TRBD1 (6 bases). The CDR3 covers 18 residues. V dropped 4 bases and J dropped 0 bases, with 20 bases sitting between them. From germline, CDR1 is LGHDT and CDR2 YNNKEL (reference sequence). CDR3 in amino acids: CASSRFGTAGASTDTQYF. The CDR3, as DNA: TGTGCCAGCAGCCGATTTGGGACGGCAGGGGCAAGCACAGATACGCAGTATTTT.

This chain connects TRBV7-9 to TRBJ1-2, with TRBD1 matching 8 bases. The CDR3 length is 14 residues. Losses at the gene ends were 1 base for V and 7 bases for J; bases not matched to a gene: 5. Germline values: CDR1 SEHNR, CDR2 FQNEAQ (reference sequence). Here the CDR3 reads CASSLGQGQAGYTF. CDR3 nucleotides: TGTGCCAGCAGCTTAGGCCAGGGACAGGCTGGCTACACCTTC.

The rearrangement uses TRBV19 and TRBJ1-5; a weak D match, TRBD1 (5 bases). There are 14 residues in the CDR3. Per germline, CDR1 LNHDA and CDR2 SQIVND (reference sequence). Trimming removed 7 bases from V and 4 bases from J, with 14 bases in between. Here the CDR3 DNA reads TGTGCCAGTACCCGGGGACGGGAAAATCAGCCCCAGCATTTT. This sequence encodes CASTRGRENQPQHF.

This clone has more than one count but fewer than ten. The rearrangement joins TRBV30 to TRBJ2-7, with D tentatively TRBD1 (5 bases). The V gene lost 2 bases and the J gene lost 3 bases, with 17 bases spanning the gap. The length of the CDR3 is 15 residues. Germline V gene data show CDR1 as GTSNPN and CDR2 as SVGIG (reference sequence). CDR3 protein: CAWSPLDRSFYEQYF. In DNA, the CDR3 is TGTGCCTGGAGTCCTCTTGACAGATCCTTCTACGAGCAGTACTTC. Full variable domain (missing parts from reference TRBV30 and TRBJ2-7): SQTIHQWPATLVQPVGSPLSLECTVEGTSNPNLYWYRQAAGRGLQLLFYSVGIGQISSEVPQNLSASRPQDRQFILSSKKLLLSDSGFYLCAWSPLDRSFYEQYFGPGTRLTVT.

This chain links TRBV5-4 with TRBJ1-6; D is uncertain. This CDR3 has 16 residues. The V and J ends lost 1 base and 6 bases respectively, with 14 bases between them. The germline V gene encodes CDR1 SGHNT and CDR2 YYREEE (reference sequence). The CDR3: CASSLWLPAANSPLHF. The CDR3 region has the DNA TGTGCCAGCAGCTTGTGGTTGCCAGCAGCTAATTCACCCCTCCACTTT.

This rearrangement joins TRBV5-1 to TRBJ1-2; the match to TRBD1 covers 7 bases. V shed 2 bases and J 5 bases; nucleotides not matched to a gene: 18. Germline CDR1 and CDR2: SGHRS and YFSETQ. This CDR3 is built from 18 residues. The chain's CDR3 is CASSLFDSSLTGTYGYTF. The DNA for the CDR3 is TGCGCCAGCAGCTTATTTGACTCCTCTCTGACAGGGACGTATGGCTACACCTTC.

The chain joins TRBV29-1 to TRBJ1-1, with unresolved D. Germline V gene sequence: CDR1 SQVTM, CDR2 ANQGSEA. Trimming took off 4 bases at V and 1 base at J, with 4 bases between the two ends. The CDR3 totals 11 residues. The CDR3 nucleotides are TGCAGCGTTGGGGAGAACACTGAAGCTTTCTTT. This translates into CSVGENTEAFF.

The gene calls are TRBV28 and TRBJ1-2; perhaps TRBD1 as D (5 bases). The V gene's germline CDR1 is MDHEN and CDR2 SYDVKM. CDR3 size: 14 residues. V lost 1 base and J 8 bases, leaving 14 bases between the germline ends. The CDR3 region has the DNA TGTGCCAGCAGTTTATTCGTCACAAGGGGAGGCTACACCTTC. Translation: CASSLFVTRGGYTF.

The chain recombines TRBV7-2 with TRBJ2-7, with D unresolved. V lost 1 base to trimming and J lost 0 bases, with 7 bases between them. The CDR3 sequence is 14 residues long. CDR1 is SGHTA and CDR2 is FQGNSA in the germline V gene. CDR3 nucleotides: TGTGCCAGCAGCTTAGGTATCAGCTCCTACGAGCAGTACTTC. It yields the protein CASSLGISSYEQYF.

This sequence joins TRBV19 and TRBJ1-5; D not certain. V lost 6 bases and J 0 bases, leaving 15 bases between the germline ends. The CDR3 runs to 16 residues. Germline CDR1 LNHDA, CDR2 SQIVND (reference sequence). CDR3: CASRPRGASSNQPQHF. The CDR3 DNA sequence: TGTGCCAGTAGACCCCGGGGTGCATCTAGCAATCAGCCCCAGCATTTT.

The chain combines TRBV19 with TRBJ1-5; D gene uncertain. This CDR3 is built from 15 residues. CDR1 is LNHDA and CDR2 is SQIVND in the germline V gene (reference sequence). Trimming removed 6 bases at V and 1 base at J, with 13 bases between. The CDR3 bases are TGTGCCAGTAGGGCTAGACACGCCAGCAATCAGCCCCAGCATTTT. It yields the protein CASRARHASNQPQHF.

Written as DNA, the CDR3 is TGTGCCAGCAGCGGTTGGGCCGCTCTTCGGCCCCAGCATTTT. It specifies CASSGWAALRPQHF. V is TRBV2 and J is TRBJ1-5; D is undetermined. The germline V and J ends were trimmed by 6 bases and 9 bases, with 18 bases remaining between them. Germline V gives CDR1 SNHLY, CDR2 FYNNEI. This CDR3 has 14 amino acids.

The genes are TRBV30 and TRBJ2-3; D perhaps matches TRBD2 (6 bases). In germline, CDR1 is GTSNPN, CDR2 SVGIG (reference sequence). Trimming stripped 4 bases from V and 0 bases from J, with 11 bases between. There are 14 residues in the CDR3. The CDR3 region has the DNA TGTGCCTGGACCTCCGGGACTAGCACAGATACGCAGTATTTT. This codes for CAWTSGTSTDTQYF.

This clone appeared once. V usage is TRBV5-1 and J usage is TRBJ1-1; 11 nucleotides match TRBD1. V gave up 4 bases and J gave up 11 bases; unmatched junction bases: 10. Germline CDR1 is SGHRS and CDR2 is YFSETQ. The CDR3 length is 14 residues. CDR3 protein: CASSPGQGALLAFF. DNA of the CDR3: TGCGCCAGCAGCCCAGGACAGGGGGCGCTTCTGGCTTTCTTT.

V is TRBV11-2 and J is TRBJ2-7; D might be TRBD2 (6 bases). CDR3 length equals 14 residues. The ends were cut back, 3 bases at V and 4 bases at J, with 13 bases in the middle. The germline gives CDR1 SGHAT, CDR2 FQNNGV. This chain's CDR3 is CASSFPGSPYEQYF. In DNA, the CDR3 is TGTGCCAGCAGCTTTCCCGGGAGCCCTTACGAGCAGTACTTC.

The chain has TRBV2 and TRBJ1-1, with D possibly TRBD1 on 5 matching bases. There are 13 residues in the CDR3. Germline V CDR1 and CDR2: SNHLY, FYNNEI. Trimming took off 10 bases at V and 0 bases at J, with 12 bases between the two ends. The CDR3 spells CAIGTALNTEAFF. The CDR3 coding sequence is TGTGCCATCGGGACGGCCTTGAACACTGAAGCTTTCTTT.

The CDR3 region is CASSLEQGGHYGYTF. The CDR3 DNA is TGCGCCAGCAGCTTGGAACAGGGAGGTCACTATGGCTACACCTTC. J is TRBJ1-2 and V is TRBV5-1; tentatively, D is TRBD1 (6 bases). Germline CDR1 SGHRS, CDR2 YFSETQ. The length of the CDR3 is 15 residues. The ends were cut back, 0 bases at V and 3 bases at J, with 12 bases in the middle.

This chain links TRBV6-2 or TRBV6-3 with TRBJ1-5, with D perhaps TRBD1 (5 bases). The germline V gene encodes CDR1 MNHEY and CDR2 SVGEGT. V was cut by 5 bases and J by 6 bases, with 14 bases left in between. The CDR3 consists of 14 residues. The CDR3 sequence is CASSLTVGPQPQHF. The CDR3 region has the DNA TGTGCCAGCAGTCTAACGGTGGGGCCTCAGCCCCAGCATTTT.